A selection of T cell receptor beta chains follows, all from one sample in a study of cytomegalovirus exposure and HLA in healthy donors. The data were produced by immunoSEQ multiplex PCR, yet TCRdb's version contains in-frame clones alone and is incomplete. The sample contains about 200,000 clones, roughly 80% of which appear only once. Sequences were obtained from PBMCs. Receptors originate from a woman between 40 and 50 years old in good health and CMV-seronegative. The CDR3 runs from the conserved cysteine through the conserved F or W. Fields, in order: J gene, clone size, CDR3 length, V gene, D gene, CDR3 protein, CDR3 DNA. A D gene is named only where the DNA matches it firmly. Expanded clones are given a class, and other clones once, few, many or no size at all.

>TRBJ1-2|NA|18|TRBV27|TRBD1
CASSLSSDRILGGYGYTF
TGTGCCAGCAGTTTATCTTCGGACAGGATACTGGGAGGCTATGGCTACACCTTC
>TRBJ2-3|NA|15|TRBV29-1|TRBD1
CSVDPSGTVTDTQYF
TGCAGCGTTGATCCTTCGGGGACAGTAACAGATACGCAGTATTTT
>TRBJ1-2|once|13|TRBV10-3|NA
CAITTDMGYGYTF
TGTGCCATCACGACGGACATGGGCTATGGCTACACCTTC
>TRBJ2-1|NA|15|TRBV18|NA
CASSPTGVSYNEQFF
TGTGCCAGCTCACCTACGGGAGTTTCCTACAATGAGCAGTTCTTC
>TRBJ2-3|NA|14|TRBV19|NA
CASSIVFSTDTQYF
TGTGCCAGTAGTATCGTATTCAGCACAGATACGCAGTATTTT
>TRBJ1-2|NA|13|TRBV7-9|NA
CASSFDTNYGYTF
TGTGCCAGCAGCTTTGACACGAACTATGGCTACACCTTC
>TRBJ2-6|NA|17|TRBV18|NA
CASSHLTTASGANVLTF
TGTGCCAGCTCTCATTTGACGACAGCTTCTGGGGCCAACGTCCTGACTTTC
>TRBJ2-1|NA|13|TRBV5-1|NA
CASSTKRYNEQFF
TGCGCCAGCAGCACTAAGCGGTACAATGAGCAGTTCTTC
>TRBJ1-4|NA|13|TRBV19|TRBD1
CASRDRGSEKLFF
TGTGCCAGTAGGGACAGGGGAAGTGAAAAACTGTTTTTT
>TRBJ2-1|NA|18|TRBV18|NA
CASSPPAARSRAYNEQFF
TGTGCCAGCTCACCACCAGCTGCAAGGAGCCGCGCCTACAATGAGCAGTTCTTC
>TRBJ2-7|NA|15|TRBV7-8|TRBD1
CASSWNGQGLGEQYF
TGTGCCAGCAGCTGGAATGGACAGGGTTTGGGTGAGCAGTACTTC
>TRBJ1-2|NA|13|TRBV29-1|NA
CSVKQGIDYGYTF
TGCAGCGTTAAACAGGGTATAGACTATGGTTACACCTTC
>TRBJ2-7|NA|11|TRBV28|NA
CASSSSREQYF
NA
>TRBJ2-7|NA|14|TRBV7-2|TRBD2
CASSGLAGGSEQYF
TGTGCCAGCAGCGGACTAGCGGGAGGATCCGAGCAGTACTTC
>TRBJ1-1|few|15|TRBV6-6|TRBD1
CASSPGQGKGTEAFF
TGTGCCAGCAGTCCCGGACAGGGGAAGGGCACTGAAGCTTTCTTT
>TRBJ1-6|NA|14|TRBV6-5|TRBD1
CASSRPQGDSPLHF
TGTGCCAGCAGTCGCCCGCAGGGGGATTCACCCCTCCACTTT
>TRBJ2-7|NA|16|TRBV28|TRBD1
CASSLGAQTGRREQYF
TGTGCCAGCAGTTTGGGGGCCCAGACAGGGCGCAGGGAGCAGTACTTC
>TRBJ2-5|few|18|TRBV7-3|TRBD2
CASSLLPLGTSLRETQYF
TGTGCCAGCAGCTTACTCCCGCTCGGGACTAGCCTGCGGGAGACCCAGTACTTC
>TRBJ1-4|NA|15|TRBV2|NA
CASRLSGSTNEKLFF
TGTGCCAGCAGGCTCTCCGGGTCGACTAATGAAAAACTGTTTTTT
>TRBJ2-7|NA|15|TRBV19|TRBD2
CASSMTSGGSYEQYF
TGTGCCAGTAGTATGACTAGCGGGGGCTCCTACGAGCAGTACTTC
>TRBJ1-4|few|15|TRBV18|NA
CASSPRKGEGEKLFF
TGTGCCAGCTCACCACGCAAAGGGGAAGGTGAAAAACTGTTTTTT
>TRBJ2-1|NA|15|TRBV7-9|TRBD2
CASSLEIAGGREQFF
TGTGCCAGCAGCTTAGAAATAGCGGGAGGGCGTGAGCAGTTCTTC
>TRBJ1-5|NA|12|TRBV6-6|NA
CASSYQGPPQHF
TGTGCCAGCAGTTACCAGGGGCCCCCCCAGCATTTT
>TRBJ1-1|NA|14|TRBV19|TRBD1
CASSMGQVNTEAFF
TGTGCCAGTAGTATGGGACAGGTCAACACTGAAGCTTTCTTT
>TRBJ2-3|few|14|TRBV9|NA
CASSVVPSTDTQYF
TGTGCCAGCAGCGTAGTCCCTAGCACAGATACGCAGTATTTT
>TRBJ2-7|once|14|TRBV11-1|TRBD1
CASSKGQGAYEQYF
TGTGCCAGCAGCAAAGGACAGGGGGCCTACGAGCAGTACTTC
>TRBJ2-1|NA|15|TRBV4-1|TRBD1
CASSHPGQGYNEQFF
TGCGCCAGCAGCCACCCGGGACAGGGATACAATGAGCAGTTCTTC
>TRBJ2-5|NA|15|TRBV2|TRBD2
CASTLRTSGQETQYF
TGTGCCAGCACCCTTCGGACTAGCGGCCAAGAGACCCAGTACTTC
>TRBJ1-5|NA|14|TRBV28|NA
CASSGGGSNQPQHF
TGTGCCAGCAGTGGGGGGGGGAGCAATCAGCCCCAGCATTTT
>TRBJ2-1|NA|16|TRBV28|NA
CASSWGSVARYNEQFF
TGTGCCAGCAGTTGGGGTAGCGTGGCGCGCTACAATGAGCAGTTCTTC
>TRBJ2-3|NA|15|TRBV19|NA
CASSAYMKSTDTQYF
TGTGCCAGTAGTGCTTACATGAAAAGCACAGATACGCAGTATTTT
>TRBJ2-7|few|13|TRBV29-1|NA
CSVEGSSRGEQYF
TGCAGCGTTGAAGGCTCGAGTCGGGGCGAGCAGTACTTC
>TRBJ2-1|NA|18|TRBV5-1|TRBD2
CASSLAIAGSGQGNEQFF
TGCGCCAGCAGCTTGGCCATTGCAGGTAGCGGGCAAGGCAATGAGCAGTTCTTC
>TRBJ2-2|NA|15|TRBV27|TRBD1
CASRTGQRNTGELFF
TGTGCCAGCAGAACGGGACAGAGAAACACCGGGGAGCTGTTTTTT
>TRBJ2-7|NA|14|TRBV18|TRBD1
CASSPTGGRYEQYF
TGTGCCAGCTCACCAACAGGGGGACGGTACGAGCAGTACTTC
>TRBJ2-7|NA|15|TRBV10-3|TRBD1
CAISGDRQISYEQYF
TGTGCCATCAGTGGGGACAGACAGATCTCCTACGAGCAGTACTTC
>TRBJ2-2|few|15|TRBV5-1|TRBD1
CASSLDRGSTGELFF
TGCGCCAGCAGCTTGGACAGGGGGAGCACCGGGGAGCTGTTTTTT
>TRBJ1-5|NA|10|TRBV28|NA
CASNYQPQHF
TGTGCCAGCAACTATCAGCCCCAGCATTTT
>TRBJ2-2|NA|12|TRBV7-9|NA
CATQLKAGELFF
TGTGCCACCCAACTAAAGGCCGGGGAGCTGTTTTTT
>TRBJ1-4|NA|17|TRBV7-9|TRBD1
CASSWRDRGLANEKLFF
TGTGCCAGCAGCTGGCGGGACAGGGGGCTAGCTAATGAAAAACTGTTTTTT
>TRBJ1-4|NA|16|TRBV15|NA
CATSPAGVPANEKLFF
TGTGCCACCAGCCCCGCCGGGGTGCCTGCTAATGAAAAACTGTTTTTT
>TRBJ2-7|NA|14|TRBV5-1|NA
CASSLAIGGSEQYF
TGCGCCAGCAGCTTGGCGATAGGAGGATCCGAGCAGTACTTC
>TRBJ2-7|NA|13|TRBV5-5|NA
CASRRDLSYEQYF
TGTGCCAGCAGGCGGGACCTCTCCTACGAGCAGTACTTC
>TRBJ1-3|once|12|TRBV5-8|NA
CASSSRGNTIYF
TGTGCCAGCAGCTCCAGAGGAAACACCATATATTTT
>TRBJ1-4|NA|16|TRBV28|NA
CASSFPGRGGDEKLFF
TGTGCCAGCAGTTTCCCCGGAAGGGGCGGGGATGAAAAACTGTTTTTT
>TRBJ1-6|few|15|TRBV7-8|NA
CASSSENSYNSPLHF
TGTGCCAGCAGCTCGGAGAACTCCTATAATTCACCCCTCCACTTT
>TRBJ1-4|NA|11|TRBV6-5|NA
CASSYGEKLFF
TGTGCCAGCAGTTACGGCGAAAAACTGTTTTTT
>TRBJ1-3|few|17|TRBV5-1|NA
CASSLGSQRSSGNTIYF
TGCGCCAGCAGCTTGGGGAGCCAAAGGTCTTCTGGAAACACCATATATTTT
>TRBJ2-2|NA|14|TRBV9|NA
CASSVGPLTGELFF
TGTGCCAGCAGCGTAGGTCCCCTCACCGGGGAGCTGTTTTTT
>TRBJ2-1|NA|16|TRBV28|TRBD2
CASSFGVEVWRGEQFF
TGTGCCAGCAGTTTCGGGGTTGAGGTATGGCGGGGGGAGCAGTTCTTC
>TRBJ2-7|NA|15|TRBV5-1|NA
CASSLVGGISYEQYF
TGCGCCAGCAGCTTGGTAGGGGGAATCTCCTACGAGCAGTACTTC
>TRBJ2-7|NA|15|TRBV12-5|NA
CASGLFRLLTYEQYF
TGTGCTAGTGGTTTATTCAGGCTTTTAACCTACGAGCAGTACTTC